This TCR beta chain derives from a study of T-cell memory formation after mild COVID-19 (dated by TCRdb to the early 2020s). Broadly, across the study: TCR sequence clusters from the two donors were largely donor specific. In two donors, T-cell clones that expanded and contracted after mild COVID-19 were tracked by sequencing TCRalpha and TCRbeta repertoires over time. Two young, previously healthy adult volunteers made up the cohort, one male and one female.

PBMCs were isolated by Ficoll-Paque density gradient centrifugation. This clonotype was observed a few times. The specificity of this receptor is unknown. Base qualities are not recorded, but no much larger clone differs from it by a single base. Beyond this particular receptor, the publication reports: Contracting CD4+ clones were found mainly in CM and EM memory subsets, while CD8+ clones were enriched in EMRA. Only a couple of mild cases were covered in the study, and larger cohorts including severe cases with pre-infection samples were considered necessary. Some responding clones were detected in pre-infection memory, which suggested that pre-existing cross-reactive memory T cells had joined the SARS-CoV-2 response. The second-wave clones that peaked on day 37 were not confirmed to be SARS-CoV-2 specific. Clones that contracted from day 15 to 85 showed balanced CD4/CD8 phenotypes, whereas a second wave of clones that expanded from day 15 to 37 leaned towards CD4+.

V sheds 2 bases and J sheds 5 bases, leaving 6 bases between their ends. The germline V gene gives CDR1 as MNHEY and CDR2 as SVGEGT. The CDR3 covers 12 residues, taking in both the cysteine and the phenylalanine. Only the CDR3 region is kept as DNA, spanning 36 bases read in frame from base 1. Sequencing instrument: Illumina NovaSeq 6000. cDNA libraries for TCRalpha and TCRbeta were prepared by 5'RACE using constant-segment primers, with sample barcodes and unique molecular identifiers added. RNA was extracted from every sample with Trizol reagent. Amplification of the libraries took two PCR steps, and the second step added a second sample barcode plus Illumina TruSeq adapters. Libraries were sequenced on an Illumina NovaSeq with 2 x 150 bp paired-end reads. For the original study's pipeline: Reads were demultiplexed and collapsed into UMI-guided consensus sequences with migec v1.2.7. Using mixcr v2.1.11, UMI consensuses were aligned to TRA and TRB V and J templates and then assembled into clonotypes. Expanded or contracted clonotypes were those called significant by both edgeR and NoisET, with noise models trained on biological replicates. edgeR calls used a false discovery rate-adjusted p below 0.01 and a log2 fold-change threshold of 1. PCA with hierarchical clustering of max-normalized trajectories of the 1000 most abundant clonotypes was used as exploratory dynamics analysis. Separately sequenced CD4+ and CD8+ repertoires were used to assign a CD4 or CD8 phenotype to each responding clone. The public reads were reprocessed in TCRdb via fastp at Q25 and MiXCR, keeping in-frame beta chains. Merged by CDR3 protein, the rows form single entries marked with the most common genes and DNA. Here the V and J calls rest on TCRdb's processing, not on the authors' analysis. Present in this sample are 540,000 or so distinct CDR3 sequences, roughly 20% of which were seen just once. The top ten clones comprise roughly an eighth of the sample.

The TCR was taken from an adult woman who had mild COVID-19 (a few samples of this study predate the infection). The sample titles of this study are shuffled in the database, so cell type and time point are left out; the donor was told from shared clones. The specimen sequenced was PBMCs or a T cell subset sorted from them (not recorded which). This receptor chain uses TRBV6-2 or TRBV6-3 and TRBJ1-2; possibly the D gene is TRBD1, per 6 matching bases. The DNA is as follows: TGTGCCAGCAGTTACGGGACATATGGCTACACCTTC. Its protein is CASSYGTYGYTF.